The 18 T cell receptor beta chains given below trace back to one sample, sequenced in a study of regulatory T cells in long-lasting Graves disease. Arm-PCR of CDR3 regions with iRepertoire HTBI primers generated TCR beta libraries. TCRdb redid the calling of the multiplex PCR reads with MiXCR, one entry per CDR3 protein. Among roughly 610,000 distinct CDR3 sequences listed, 15% to 20% were seen once. Time point in this sample: newly diagnosed GD, antithyroid drugs for less than 3 months. The authors made the TCR library using RNA they extracted from PBMCs. These same records also appear under a second study, on T cells in Graves' hyperthyroidism and ophthalmopathy.

Sequences were derived from peripheral blood mononuclear cells (PBMCs), sampled at new diagnosis, from a patient treated with antithyroid drugs. These receptors were taken from a young man with Graves disease.

This chain uses TRBV10-3 with TRBJ1-5; no clear D. Trimming took 3 bases from V and 7 from J, leaving 7 bases between them. CDR1 is ENHRY, CDR2 SYGVKD, per germline. This CDR3 spans 12 amino acids. The CDR3 reads CAISDSSQPQHF. The CDR3 DNA follows: TGTGCCATCAGTGACAGTTCGCAGCCCCAGCATTTT.

This clonotype appeared a few times. This chain joins TRBV30 and TRBJ1-1, with unresolved D. Germline V gene sequence: CDR1 GTSNPN, CDR2 SVGIG (reference sequence). CDR3 length equals 14 residues. The V end was cut by 0 bases, the J end by 3 bases, with 11 bases between. As DNA, the CDR3 is TGTGCCTGGAGTGTTGGAGGTCCGTACACTGAAGCTTTCTTT. Translation gives CAWSVGGPYTEAFF. The entire variable domain, with the rest obtained from reference TRBV30 and TRBJ1-1, is as follows: SQTIHQWPATLVQPVGSPLSLECTVEGTSNPNLYWYRQAAGRGLQLLFYSVGIGQISSEVPQNLSASRPQDRQFILSSKKLLLSDSGFYLCAWSVGGPYTEAFFGQGTRLTVV.

This clonotype was seen more than once but under ten times. J is TRBJ2-3 and V is TRBV30; 8 bases match TRBD2. Germline V CDR1 and CDR2: GTSNPN, SVGIG (reference sequence). J gave up 4 bases and V 0 bases, and 6 bases lay outside the gene matches. CDR3 size: 15 residues. As DNA, the CDR3 is TGTGCCTGGAGTGTATCGGGAGGGCCCGCAGATACGCAGTATTTT. Its protein is CAWSVSGGPADTQYF.

This clonotype was picked up many times. The chain combines TRBV27 with TRBJ1-1; no definite D call. The V end lost 8 bases, the J end lost 3 bases, and 22 bases lay between the germline ends. In germline, CDR1 is MNHEY, CDR2 SMNVEV (reference sequence). The CDR3 sequence is 16 residues long. The CDR3 DNA is TGTGCCAGCCCCTCTGTAGGGTATCTTTGGGACACTGAAGCTTTCTTT. It codes for CASPSVGYLWDTEAFF.

This clonotype has more than one count but fewer than ten. The chain combines TRBV20-1 with TRBJ2-1; 7 bases map to TRBD2. Germline V gene sequence: CDR1 DFQATT, CDR2 SNEGSKA (reference sequence). The junction had 8 bases not matched to a gene; V was cut back by 3 bases and J by 0 bases. CDR3 length: 16 amino acids. In DNA form, the CDR3 reads TGCAGTGCTAGGGCGGGGAGGGGCAACTCCTACAATGAGCAGTTCTTC. Amino acid sequence: CSARAGRGNSYNEQFF.

The chain carries TRBV29-1 and TRBJ2-1; D not certain. Trimming stripped 6 bases from V and 3 bases from J, with 21 bases between. The germline V gene encodes CDR1 SQVTM and CDR2 ANQGSEA. The CDR3 loop spans 16 amino acids. This CDR3 is CSVTPPLFDHYNEQFF. The CDR3 DNA sequence: TGCAGCGTAACCCCGCCACTCTTCGACCACTACAATGAGCAGTTCTTC.

This clonotype came up many times. The chain employs TRBV2 and TRBJ1-1, with D hard to call. V lost 3 bases to trimming and J lost 0 bases, with 5 bases between them. The CDR3 has 13 amino acids. Germline values: CDR1 SNHLY, CDR2 FYNNEI. The DNA of the CDR3 is TGTGCCAGCAGTGAGACGGTGAACACTGAAGCTTTCTTT. Protein: CASSETVNTEAFF.

This sequence joins TRBV20-1 and TRBJ1-3, with TRBD1 matching over 8 bases. J gave up 3 bases and V 2 bases, and 6 bases lay outside the gene matches. This CDR3 comprises 15 residues. The germline V gene encodes CDR1 DFQATT and CDR2 SNEGSKA (reference sequence). The CDR3 coding sequence is TGCAGTGCTAGACCCGACAGGGGATTTGGAAACACCATATATTTT. Protein: CSARPDRGFGNTIYF.

This clonotype was recorded at least ten times. The genes are TRBV20-1 and TRBJ1-1, with unresolved D. The germline V gene encodes CDR1 DFQATT and CDR2 SNEGSKA (reference sequence). The CDR3 length is 13 residues. The ends were cut back, 3 bases at V and 1 base at J, with 9 bases in the middle. The CDR3 loop reads CSASENQNTEAFF. Here the CDR3 DNA reads TGCAGTGCTAGTGAGAATCAGAACACTGAAGCTTTCTTT.

This clonotype was found many times. V and J are TRBV20-1 and TRBJ2-5, with D perhaps matching TRBD1 (6 bases). V lost 5 bases and J lost 3, with 13 bases in between. Germline values: CDR1 DFQATT, CDR2 SNEGSKA (reference sequence). This CDR3 spans 13 amino acids. For the CDR3, the DNA is TGCAGTGCTCTGGGACACAGTAAAGAGACCCAGTACTTC. It translates to CSALGHSKETQYF.

The chain employs TRBV29-1 and TRBJ2-5; D remains unclear. The CDR3 sequence is 12 residues long. CDR1 is SQVTM and CDR2 is ANQGSEA in the germline V gene. Trimming stripped 4 bases from V and 3 bases from J, with 9 bases between. The CDR3 DNA sequence: TGCAGCGTTGGTAGCCTAAAAGAGACCCAGTACTTC. This translates into CSVGSLKETQYF.

Many counts were recorded for this clonotype. This chain uses TRBV28 with TRBJ1-2; a weak D match, TRBD1 (5 bases). The ends were cut back, 5 bases at V and 4 bases at J, with 17 bases in the middle. The CDR3 totals 15 residues. The germline V gene encodes CDR1 MDHEN and CDR2 SYDVKM. CDR3 DNA: TGTGCCAGCAGTCGCGGGGGGTCCAGCTCCTATGGCTACACCTTC. Its translation: CASSRGGSSSYGYTF.

The sample holds many counts of this clonotype. The chain carries TRBV18 and TRBJ1-2, with 9 bases that match TRBD1. Germline values: CDR1 KGHSH, CDR2 LQKENI. Losses at the gene ends were 3 bases for V and 5 bases for J; bases not matched to a gene: 7. The CDR3 extends over 15 amino acids. The CDR3 region has the DNA TGTGCCAGCTCACCTCGCTGGACAGGGGAGTATGGCTACACCTTC. It codes for CASSPRWTGEYGYTF.

This clonotype was counted between two and nine times. The V gene is TRBV12-3 or TRBV12-4, the J gene TRBJ2-2, with D possibly matching TRBD2 (5 bases). Trimming stripped 6 bases from V and 4 bases from J, with 15 bases between. This CDR3 spans 15 amino acids. CDR3 in amino acids: CASSRLTPGTGELFF. The CDR3 nucleotides read TGTGCCAGCAGCCGACTAACCCCGGGCACCGGGGAGCTGTTTTTT.

V gene TRBV28 combines with J gene TRBJ2-4, with TRBD2 identical over 12 bases. J was trimmed by 5 bases and V by 5 bases; bases with no gene match: 10. Germline CDR1 is MDHEN and CDR2 is SYDVKM. The length of the CDR3 is 17 residues. The CDR3 here is CASSGVLAGGPQNIQYF. CDR3 coding DNA: TGTGCCAGCAGTGGGGTCCTAGCGGGAGGGCCCCAAAACATTCAGTACTTC.

This clonotype was picked up a small number of times. V and J are TRBV6-1 and TRBJ2-7; the match to TRBD1 covers 11 bases. With 6 bases clipped from V and 7 bases from J, the junction kept 8 bases outside the gene matches. The V gene's germline CDR1 is MNHNS and CDR2 SASEGT. This CDR3 spans 14 amino acids. The CDR3 is CASRSGQGASEQYF. For the CDR3, the DNA is TGTGCCAGCAGATCAGGACAGGGGGCTTCGGAGCAGTACTTC.

This clonotype was found many times. The J gene is TRBJ2-7, the V gene TRBV7-9; no definite D call. The CDR3 is 12 residues long. Germline V gene lookup returns CDR1 SEHNR and CDR2 FQNEAQ (reference sequence). Trimming stripped 0 bases from V and 10 bases from J, with 10 bases between. The CDR3 nucleotides read TGTGCCAGCAGCTTAGCGTACGGAAACCAGTACTTC. It translates to CASSLAYGNQYF.

About this clonotype itself: An end of the junction does not agree with germline; a read error may underlie this. This chain uses TRBV30 with TRBJ2-3; TRBD2 might be the D (5 bases). The DNA end lines up better with TRBJ2-7; the J call may be wrong. This CDR3 is 14 amino acids long. Germline-derived CDR1 and CDR2 are GTSNPN and SVGIG (reference sequence). Here the CDR3 reads CAWSLREGPYKQYF. The CDR3 bases are TGTGCCTGGAGTCTCCGGGAAGGCCCCTACAAGCAGTACTTC.